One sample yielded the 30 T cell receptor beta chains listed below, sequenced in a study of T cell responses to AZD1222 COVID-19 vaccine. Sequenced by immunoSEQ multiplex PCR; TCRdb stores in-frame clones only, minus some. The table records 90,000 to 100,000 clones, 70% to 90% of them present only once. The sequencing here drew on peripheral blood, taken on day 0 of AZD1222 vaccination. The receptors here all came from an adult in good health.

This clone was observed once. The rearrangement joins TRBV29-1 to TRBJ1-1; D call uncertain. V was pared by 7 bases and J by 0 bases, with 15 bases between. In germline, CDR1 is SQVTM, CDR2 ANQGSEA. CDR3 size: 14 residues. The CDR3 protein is CSAAAVIMNTEAFF. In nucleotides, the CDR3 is TGCAGCGCGGCTGCAGTTATCATGAACACTGAAGCTTTCTTT.

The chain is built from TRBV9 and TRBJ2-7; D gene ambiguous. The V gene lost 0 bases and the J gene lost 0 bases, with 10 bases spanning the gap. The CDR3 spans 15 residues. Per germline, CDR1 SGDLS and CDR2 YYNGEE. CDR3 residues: CASSVGQSSSYEQYF. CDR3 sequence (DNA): TGTGCCAGCAGCGTAGGCCAGAGTAGCTCCTACGAGCAGTACTTC.

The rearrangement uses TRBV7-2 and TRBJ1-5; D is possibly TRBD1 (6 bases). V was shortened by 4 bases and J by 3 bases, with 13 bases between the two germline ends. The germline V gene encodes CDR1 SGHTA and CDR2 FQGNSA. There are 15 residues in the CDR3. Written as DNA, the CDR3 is TGTGCCAGCAGCTCTAAGACAGGATTCAATCAGCCCCAGCATTTT. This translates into CASSSKTGFNQPQHF.

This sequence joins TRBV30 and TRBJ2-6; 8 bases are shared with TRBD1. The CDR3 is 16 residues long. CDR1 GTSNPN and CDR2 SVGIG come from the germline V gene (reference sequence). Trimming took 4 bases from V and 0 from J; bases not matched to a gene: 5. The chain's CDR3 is CAWTRTGSSGANVLTF. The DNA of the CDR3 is TGTGCCTGGACTAGGACAGGGAGCTCTGGGGCCAACGTCCTGACTTTC.

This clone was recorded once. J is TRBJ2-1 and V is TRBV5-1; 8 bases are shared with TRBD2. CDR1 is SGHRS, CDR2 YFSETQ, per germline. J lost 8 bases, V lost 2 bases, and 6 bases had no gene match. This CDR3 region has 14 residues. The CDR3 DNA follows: TGCGCCAGCAGCTTCCTAGCGGGCGCGGATGAGCAGTTCTTC. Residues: CASSFLAGADEQFF.

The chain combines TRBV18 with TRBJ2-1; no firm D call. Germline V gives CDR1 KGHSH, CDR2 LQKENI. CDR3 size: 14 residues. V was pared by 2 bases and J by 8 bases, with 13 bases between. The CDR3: CASSPESSRDEQFF. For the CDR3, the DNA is TGTGCCAGCTCACCAGAGTCCTCCCGCGATGAGCAGTTCTTC.

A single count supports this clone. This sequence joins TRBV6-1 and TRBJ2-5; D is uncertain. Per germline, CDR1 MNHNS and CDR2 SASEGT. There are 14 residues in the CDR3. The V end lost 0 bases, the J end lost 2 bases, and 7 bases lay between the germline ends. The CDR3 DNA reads TGTGCCAGCAGTGAAGCGGGATGGCAAGAGACCCAGTACTTC. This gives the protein CASSEAGWQETQYF.

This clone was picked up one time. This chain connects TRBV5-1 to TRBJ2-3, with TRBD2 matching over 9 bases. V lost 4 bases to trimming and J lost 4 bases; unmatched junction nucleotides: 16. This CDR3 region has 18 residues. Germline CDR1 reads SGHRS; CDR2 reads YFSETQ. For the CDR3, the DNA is TGCGCCAGCAGCCCCCTGTCTCTTGGCGGGAGGGCCGCAGATACGCAGTATTTT. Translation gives CASSPLSLGGRAADTQYF.

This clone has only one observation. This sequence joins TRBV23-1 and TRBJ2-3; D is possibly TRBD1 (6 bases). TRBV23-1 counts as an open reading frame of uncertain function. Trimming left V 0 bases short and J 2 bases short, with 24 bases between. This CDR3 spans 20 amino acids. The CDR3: CASSQSSRYRGHSLTDTQYF. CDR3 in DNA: TGCGCCAGCAGTCAATCGAGCCGGTATAGGGGACACTCCCTCACAGATACGCAGTATTTT.

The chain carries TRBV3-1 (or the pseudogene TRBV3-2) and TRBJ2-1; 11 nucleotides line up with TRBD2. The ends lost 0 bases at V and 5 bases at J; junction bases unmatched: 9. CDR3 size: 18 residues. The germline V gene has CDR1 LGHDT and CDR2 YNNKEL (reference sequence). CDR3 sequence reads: CASSQEVQTSGKDNEQFF. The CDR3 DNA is TGTGCCAGCAGCCAAGAGGTCCAGACTAGCGGGAAAGACAATGAGCAGTTCTTC.

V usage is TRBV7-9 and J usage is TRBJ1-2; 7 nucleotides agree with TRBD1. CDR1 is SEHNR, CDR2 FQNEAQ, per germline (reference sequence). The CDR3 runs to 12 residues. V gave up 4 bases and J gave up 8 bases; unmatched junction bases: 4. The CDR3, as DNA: TGTGCCAGCAGCTCGACAGGGTACGGCTACACCTTC. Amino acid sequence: CASSSTGYGYTF.

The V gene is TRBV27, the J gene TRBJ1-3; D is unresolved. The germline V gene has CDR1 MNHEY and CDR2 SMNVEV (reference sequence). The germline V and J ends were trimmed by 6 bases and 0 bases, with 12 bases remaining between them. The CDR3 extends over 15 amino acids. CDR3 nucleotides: TGTGCCAGCAGCCGGATGGCCAGCTCTGGAAACACCATATATTTT. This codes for CASSRMASSGNTIYF.

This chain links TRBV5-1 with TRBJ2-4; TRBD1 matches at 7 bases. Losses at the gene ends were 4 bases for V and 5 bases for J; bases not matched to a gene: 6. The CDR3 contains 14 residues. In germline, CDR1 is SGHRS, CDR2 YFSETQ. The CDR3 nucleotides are TGCGCCAGCAGCCTCTCGGGACAGCAAAACATTCAGTACTTC. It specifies CASSLSGQQNIQYF.

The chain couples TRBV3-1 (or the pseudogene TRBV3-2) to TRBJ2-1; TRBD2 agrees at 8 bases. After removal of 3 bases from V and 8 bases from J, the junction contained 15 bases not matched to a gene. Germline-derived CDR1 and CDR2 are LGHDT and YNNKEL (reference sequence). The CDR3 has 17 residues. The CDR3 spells CASSHRSGLAIGDEQFF. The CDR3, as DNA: TGTGCCAGCAGCCATAGAAGCGGACTAGCAATTGGGGATGAGCAGTTCTTC.

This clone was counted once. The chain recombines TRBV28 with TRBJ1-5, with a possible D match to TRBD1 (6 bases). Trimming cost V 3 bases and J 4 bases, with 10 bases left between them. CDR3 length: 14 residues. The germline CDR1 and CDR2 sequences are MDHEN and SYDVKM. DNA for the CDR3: TGTGCCAGCAGTTTCAGGGGAGGGAATCAGCCCCAGCATTTT. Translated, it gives CASSFRGGNQPQHF.

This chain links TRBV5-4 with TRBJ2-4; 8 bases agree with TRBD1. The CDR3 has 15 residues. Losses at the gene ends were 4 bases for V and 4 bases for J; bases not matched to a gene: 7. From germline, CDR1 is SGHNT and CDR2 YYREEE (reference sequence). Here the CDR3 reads CASSIPQGGKNIQYF. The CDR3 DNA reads TGTGCCAGCAGCATCCCACAGGGGGGAAAAAACATTCAGTACTTC.

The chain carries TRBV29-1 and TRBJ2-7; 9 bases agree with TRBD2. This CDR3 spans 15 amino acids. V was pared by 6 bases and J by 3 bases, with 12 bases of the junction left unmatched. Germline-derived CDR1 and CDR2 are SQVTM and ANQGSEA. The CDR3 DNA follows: TGCAGCGTGGTCCGGTCTAGCGGGATAAACTACGAGCAGTACTTC. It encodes CSVVRSSGINYEQYF.

This CDR3 reads CASSQTQGEHEQYF. CDR3 DNA sequence: TGCGCCAGCAGCCAAACACAGGGTGAACACGAGCAGTACTTC. The V call is TRBV4-3, the J call TRBJ2-7; possibly TRBD1 for D (6 bases). There are 14 residues in the CDR3. Germline CDR1 is LGHNA and CDR2 is YSLEER. The V gene lost 2 bases and the J gene lost 5 bases, with 13 bases spanning the gap.

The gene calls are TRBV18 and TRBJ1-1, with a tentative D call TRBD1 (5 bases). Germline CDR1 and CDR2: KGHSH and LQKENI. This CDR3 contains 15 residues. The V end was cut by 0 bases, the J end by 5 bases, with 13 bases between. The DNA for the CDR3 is TGTGCCAGCTCACCACCTACCGGAGGGGTGACTGAAGCTTTCTTT. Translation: CASSPPTGGVTEAFF.

In nucleotides, the CDR3 is TGTGCCAGCAGACGGCAGGGGGCGGACACTGAAGCTTTCTTT. It codes for CASRRQGADTEAFF. The rearrangement links TRBV6-5 to TRBJ1-1; 8 bases are a match to TRBD1. This CDR3 has 14 residues. Germline V gives CDR1 MNHEY, CDR2 SVGAGI. V was pared by 6 bases and J by 3 bases, with 6 bases of the junction left unmatched.

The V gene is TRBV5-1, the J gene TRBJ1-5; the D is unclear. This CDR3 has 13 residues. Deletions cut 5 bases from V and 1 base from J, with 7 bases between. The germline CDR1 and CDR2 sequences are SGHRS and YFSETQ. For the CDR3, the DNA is TGCGCCAGCAGACTGGACAGCAATCAGCCCCAGCATTTT. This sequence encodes CASRLDSNQPQHF.

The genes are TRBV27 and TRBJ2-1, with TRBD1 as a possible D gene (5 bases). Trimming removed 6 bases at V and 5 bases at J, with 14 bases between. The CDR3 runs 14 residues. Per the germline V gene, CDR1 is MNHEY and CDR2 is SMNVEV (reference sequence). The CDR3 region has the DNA TGTGCCAGCAGGGTCCAGGGTTTGCACAATGAGCAGTTCTTC. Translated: CASRVQGLHNEQFF.

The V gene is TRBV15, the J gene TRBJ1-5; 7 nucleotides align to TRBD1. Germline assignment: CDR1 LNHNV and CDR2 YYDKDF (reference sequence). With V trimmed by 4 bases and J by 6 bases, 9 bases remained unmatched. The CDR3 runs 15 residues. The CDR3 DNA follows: TGTGCCACCAGCAAGGGGACAGTAACGCTTCAGCCCCAGCATTTT. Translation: CATSKGTVTLQPQHF. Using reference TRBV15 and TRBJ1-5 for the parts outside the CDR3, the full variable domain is DAMVIQNPRYQVTQFGKPVTLSCSQTLNHNVMYWYQQKSSQAPKLLFHYYDKDFNNEADTPDNFQSRRPNTSFCFLDIRSPGLGDTAMYLCATSKGTVTLQPQHFGDGTRLSIL.

CDR3 residues: CASRRRQDGETQYF. The CDR3 nucleotides read TGTGCCAGCAGAAGACGACAGGACGGAGAGACCCAGTACTTC. This chain uses TRBV27 with TRBJ2-5, with a tentative D call TRBD1 (6 bases). Trimming took off 6 bases at V and 4 bases at J, with 15 bases between the two ends. This CDR3 is 14 amino acids long. CDR1 is MNHEY, CDR2 SMNVEV, per germline (reference sequence).

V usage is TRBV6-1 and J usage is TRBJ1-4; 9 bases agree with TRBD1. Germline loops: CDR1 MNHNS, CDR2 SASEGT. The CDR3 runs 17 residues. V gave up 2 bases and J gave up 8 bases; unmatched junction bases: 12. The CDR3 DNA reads TGTGCCAGCAGTGAACTGGGAGGGACAGGGTTGGGCGAAAAACTGTTTTTT. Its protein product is CASSELGGTGLGEKLFF.

This CDR3 reads CASSLVQGRNTIYF. The CDR3 DNA sequence: TGTGCCAGCAGCTTGGTTCAGGGTCGAAACACCATATATTTT. V and J are TRBV5-8 and TRBJ1-3, with D perhaps TRBD1 (5 bases). The ends were cut back, 0 bases at V and 5 bases at J, with 9 bases in the middle. The CDR3 sequence is 14 residues long. The germline V gene encodes CDR1 SGHTS and CDR2 YDEGEE.

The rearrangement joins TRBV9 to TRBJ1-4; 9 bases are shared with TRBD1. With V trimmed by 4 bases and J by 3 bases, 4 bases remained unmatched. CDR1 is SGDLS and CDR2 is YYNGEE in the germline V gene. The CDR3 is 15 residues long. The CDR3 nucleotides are TGTGCCAGCAGCTACCGGACAGGGGCTAATGAAAAACTGTTTTTT. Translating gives CASSYRTGANEKLFF.

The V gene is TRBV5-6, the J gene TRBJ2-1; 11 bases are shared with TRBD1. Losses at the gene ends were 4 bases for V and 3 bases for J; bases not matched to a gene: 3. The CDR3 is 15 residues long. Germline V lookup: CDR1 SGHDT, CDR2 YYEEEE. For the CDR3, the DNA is TGTGCCAGCAGCACCGGGACAGGGGGCTACAATGAGCAGTTCTTC. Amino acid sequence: CASSTGTGGYNEQFF.

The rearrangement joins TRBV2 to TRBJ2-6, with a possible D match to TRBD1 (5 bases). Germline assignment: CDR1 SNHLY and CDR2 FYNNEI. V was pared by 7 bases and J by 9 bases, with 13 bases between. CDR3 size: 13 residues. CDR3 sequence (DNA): TGTGCCAGCACCACCGACAGTAACAACGTCCTGACTTTC. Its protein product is CASTTDSNNVLTF.

Here the CDR3 reads CASSFLAALWNEQFF. Here the CDR3 DNA reads TGTGCCAGCAGTTTTCTAGCCGCCTTGTGGAATGAGCAGTTCTTC. The genes are TRBV28 and TRBJ2-1; D might be TRBD2 (5 bases). Germline V CDR1 and CDR2: MDHEN, SYDVKM. The CDR3 covers 15 residues. The V and J ends lost 3 bases and 7 bases respectively, with 16 bases between them.